What follows is one T cell receptor beta chain and its context. Its antigen has not been determined. Read coverage stops 3 residues before the CDR3 terminus; the germline J gene supplies the remainder. The record originates from a study of T cells in women clearing cervical HPV infection (dated by TCRdb to about 2018). Study-level background: Cases were under 30 women with histologically confirmed HPV16-related CIN3 or worse, including a couple of invasive cancers. Five blinded duplicates per group were added as quality controls, giving some 60 samples: around 50 participants and ten or so replicates. Cases had a median age of approximately 34 years and controls had a median age of around 40, with no significant differences in baseline characteristics. Because only a few women had HLA typing data, the possibility that HLA type acted as a confounder could not be ruled out. Among cases, blood sampling came a median of approximately 150 days after lesion detection, with an interquartile range of about 85 to 200 days. Nested within Costa Rica's Guanacaste HPV Natural History Study, an exploratory proof-of-principle case-control study compared TCR repertoires across cervical HPV16 outcomes. Cases and controls were matched on age within five years and on year of sample collection. In the parent cohort, more than 8,500 women aged 18 or older were enrolled in Guanacaste, Costa Rica, during 1993 to 1994 and then followed for less than 8 years. Case blood was taken at the visit when the lesion was first identified, whereas control blood was taken when infection was no longer detected. Controls were under 30 women whose single incident HPV16 infection cleared within 12 months without precancer or cancer developing. Summary of the overall study and its limitations: Because the number of T cells per sample was unknown, the richness differences could reflect varying T-cell content rather than repertoire biology. CIN3+ cases had significantly higher TCR repertoire richness than controls across sequencing depths, but evenness did not differ between the groups. The cross-sectional design could not show whether the associations came before the infection or were a result of it, and neither effector/memory subsets nor HPV-specific T cells were isolated. Random forest classifiers combining richness and V gene abundances distinguished cases from controls with an estimated AUC of roughly 0.81. TRBV6-7 relative abundance was lower in cases than in controls (about 0.099% versus 0.16%; Bonferroni P = 0.0008).

Every participant had a single incident cervical HPV16 infection, and women with prevalent HPV16 infections were excluded. Cervical HPV DNA was detected by MY09/MY11 PCR and genotyped by dot-blot hybridization. Approximately 15 mL of heparinized blood were centrifuged, and the buffy coat was split into aliquots, frozen at -30 degrees C, and then kept at -80 degrees C. QIAGEN kits were used to extract genomic DNA from buffy coat specimens. From the cysteine up to the phenylalanine, the CDR3 has a length of 12 residues. Of the CDR3's DNA, 27 bases were read; they are in frame from base 1. The germline V gene (reference sequence) supplies CDR1 SEHNR and CDR2 FQNEAQ. TCR beta CDR3 regions were amplified by multiplex PCR from an average of about 1,300 ng genomic DNA per sample using the immunoSEQ assay. The assay corrected primer bias using a complete synthetic TCR repertoire to establish an amplification baseline. Amplicons were sequenced on the Illumina platform. Under the source paper's analysis protocol: Sequences were error-corrected by clustering with frequency ratios and a modified nearest-neighbor algorithm and were then analyzed in the immunoSEQ Analyzer with IMGT gene definitions. At each rarefaction depth, TCR richness and evenness were averaged across 20 rarefaction repeats, and samples with fewer sequences than that depth were excluded. Wilcoxon rank sum tests with FDR correction were used to compare relative abundances of V, D and J genes between the groups. Blinded duplicates gave an intraclass correlation of around 96% for TCR richness and an average of about 74% across over 55 gene segments. TCRdb retrieved this table from immuneACCESS and kept in-frame rearrangements only. Not all clones are present; in checked studies, unresolved V genes account for under half, and no reason is known for the remainder. The DNA gave D and trimming, while V, J and clone size come from that table. This sample's table lists roughly 30,000 clones. The top ten hold over 3% of the sample.

The chain links TRBV7-9 with TRBJ1-2; the D gene identity is not certain. Sequencing was performed on blood buffy coat. This TCR came from a woman aged 18 to 75 with a cervical HPV16 infection that either progressed to CIN3+ or cleared (not recorded which). The CDR3 protein: CASSLELRGYTF. The covered CDR3 bases are TGTGCCAGCAGCTTAGAATTGCGGGGC.